The clone carrying this TCR beta chain is medium-sized within its sample. These data belong to a study of shared clonotypes between healthy human individuals. About the study: CD4 naive and CD4 memory each took three plates per donor, while CD8 naive took two and CD8 memory one.

The CDR3 is 15 amino acids. V was clipped by 3 bases and J by 4 bases; unmatched bases: 6. Germline CDR1 and CDR2: SEHNR and FQNEAQ (reference sequence). Per the study methods: Sequence data from immunoSEQ were junction-only and lacked quality scores; consequently, filtering differed. Some clones are missing from TCRdb's copy, which holds only in-frame ones; the method was immunoSEQ multiplex PCR. The DNA gave D and trimming, while V, J and clone size come from that table. The profile covers hundreds of thousands of clones, with 55% to 75% appearing a single time and 1.8% taken by the ten largest. Sequences were obtained from memory CD4+ T cells sorted from blood. The subset was: CD45RA-negative fraction. The sequence was collected from a woman aged 30 to 39 in good health. The chain has TRBV7-9 and TRBJ1-2; 9 bases agree with TRBD1. The CDR3 is CASSFLGQGIYGYTF. The CDR3, as DNA: TGTGCCAGCAGCTTCCTGGGACAGGGCATCTATGGCTACACCTTC.